This T cell receptor (beta chain) was captured in a study of monozygotic twins with inflammatory bowel disease. With the 5' RACE reads reprocessed, TCRdb shows one record per CDR3 protein and no DNA. The sample data list about 380,000 distinct CDR3 sequences. Germline V gene lookup returns CDR1 MGHRA and CDR2 YSYEKL. CDR3 length: 18 amino acids. The chain links TRBV4-1 to TRBJ2-1. This sequence originates from a human donor with ulcerative colitis or Crohn's disease, or a healthy co-twin of an affected twin (not recorded which). Material for sequencing was blood. The CDR3 loop reads CASSQEPDFYSSYNEQFF.